Listed below are T cell receptor beta chains from one sample, sequenced in a study of T cells in Graves' hyperthyroidism and ophthalmopathy. Using its own MiXCR run on the multiplex PCR reads, TCRdb lists one record per CDR3 protein. The top ten clones hold around 47% of a sample with almost 500,000 distinct CDR3 sequences, around a fifth of them seen once. Sequencing used blood. Receptors originate from a woman in her seventies with Graves' ophthalmopathy. The CDR3 runs from the conserved cysteine through the conserved F or W.

v_call cdr3_aa
TRBV6-1 CASSPILRGRGTEAFF
TRBV2 CASSPPGTGEQPQHF
TRBV7-6 CASSLKIGRQGAEETQYF
TRBV9 CASSKDGRSTEAFF
TRBV18 CASSPPLAGYGDTQYF
TRBV7-3 CASSPHPGSYEQYF
TRBV20-1 CSAARPGTSSTDTQYF
TRBV6-5 CASSYSGREELSYGYTF
TRBV18 CASSPKTGRTDTQYF
TRBV3-1 CASSQDPRSGNTIYF
TRBV27 CASSWTGVRLTEAFF
TRBV27 CASSLSSTGSRGQETQYF
TRBV12-3/TRBV12-4 CASRFWVSGQNTGELFF
TRBV7-2 CASSLGGGRGSHF
TRBV14 CASSPGILGYGYTF
TRBV4-1 CASGRKAGADTQYF
TRBV3-1 CASSPRTTTGELFF
TRBV6-5 CASSYSMEGSYEQYF
TRBV19 CATADRLNEKLFF
TRBV28 CASSRQGQYF
TRBV27 CASSPTSPGKEITEAFF
TRBV6-1 CASSPDRGKTQYF
TRBV28 CASSLLGQSEQYF
TRBV20-1 CSANRRVGEQYF
TRBV18 CASSRDRVTEAFF
TRBV28 CATSRVNTGELFF
TRBV12-3/TRBV12-4 CASSFPDNSYEQYF
TRBV28 CASRSTGGRNTEAFF
TRBV6-2/TRBV6-3 CASSYTGNQPQHF
TRBV7-2 CASSRGGVAVNEQFF
TRBV9 CASSDHTSAKNIQYF